Listed below are T cell receptor beta chains from one sample, sequenced in a study of cytomegalovirus exposure and HLA in healthy donors. The protocol was immunoSEQ multiplex PCR, while the TCRdb copy is restricted to in-frame clones and leaves out a portion. This repertoire shows 110,000 to 150,000 clones, less than 10% found once; its top ten account for 1.5% to 2%. The sample comprised PBMCs. These receptors were collected from a male donor in good health and CMV-seronegative. The CDR3 runs from the conserved cysteine through the conserved F or W. A D gene is named only where the DNA matches it firmly. The listing skips clone size in some rows; elsewhere it reads once, few, many or a size class.

size: few; J: TRBJ1-2; V: TRBV6-5; D: TRBD1; CDR3: CASSYSPTGDGYTF; DNA: TGTGCCAGCAGTTACTCCCCTACAGGGGATGGCTACACCTTC
size: few; J: TRBJ2-3; V: TRBV4-3; D: NA; CDR3: CASSQIEGLLSIDTQYF; DNA: TGCGCCAGCAGCCAAATCGAGGGCCTCCTTAGCATAGATACGCAGTATTTT
size: few; J: TRBJ1-1; V: TRBV2; D: TRBD1; CDR3: CASSKDRVMNTEAFF; DNA: TGTGCCAGCAGTAAAGACAGGGTAATGAACACTGAAGCTTTCTTT
size: NA; J: TRBJ1-2; V: TRBV18; D: TRBD1; CDR3: CASSPRLRDREVHGYTF; DNA: TGTGCCAGCTCACCTAGGCTCCGGGACAGGGAGGTCCATGGCTACACCTTC
size: few; J: TRBJ1-2; V: TRBV11-3; D: NA; CDR3: CASSLASQGNYGYTF; DNA: TGTGCCAGCAGCTTAGCGTCTCAGGGAAACTATGGCTACACCTTC
size: NA; J: TRBJ1-2; V: TRBV6-6; D: TRBD1; CDR3: CASTSPGTGAGYTF; DNA: TGTGCCAGCACTTCGCCCGGGACAGGGGCTGGCTACACCTTC
size: NA; J: TRBJ2-1; V: TRBV4-3; D: NA; CDR3: CASSQGSSGAAHNEQFF; DNA: TGCGCCAGCAGCCAAGGTAGCTCAGGGGCCGCACACAATGAGCAGTTCTTC
size: few; J: TRBJ2-5; V: TRBV7-3; D: TRBD2; CDR3: CASSQIAGGTQETQYF; DNA: TGTGCCAGCAGCCAGATAGCGGGAGGAACACAAGAGACCCAGTACTTC
size: NA; J: TRBJ1-2; V: TRBV6-5; D: NA; CDR3: CASSHDSLSYTF; DNA: TGTGCCAGCAGCCACGATTCACTAAGCTACACCTTC
size: few; J: TRBJ2-2; V: TRBV19; D: TRBD1; CDR3: CASSPARQGAGTGELFF; DNA: TGTGCCAGTAGCCCCGCCCGACAGGGGGCGGGCACCGGGGAGCTGTTTTTT
size: few; J: TRBJ1-6; V: TRBV4-3; D: TRBD1; CDR3: CASSQATGINSPLHF; DNA: TGCGCCAGCAGCCAAGCGACAGGGATTAATTCACCCCTCCACTTT
size: few; J: TRBJ1-2; V: TRBV7-9; D: NA; CDR3: CASSPRGGGADYGYTF; DNA: TGTGCCAGCAGCCCCCGGGGCGGGGGCGCGGACTATGGCTACACCTTC
size: NA; J: TRBJ1-1; V: TRBV19; D: NA; CDR3: CASRTVRNTEAFF; DNA: TGTGCCAGTAGGACTGTAAGGAACACTGAAGCTTTCTTT
size: few; J: TRBJ2-7; V: TRBV7-3; D: NA; CDR3: CASSQDYLQSYEQYF; DNA: TGTGCCAGCAGTCAGGACTACCTCCAATCCTACGAGCAGTACTTC
size: few; J: TRBJ1-5; V: TRBV28; D: TRBD1; CDR3: CASSRGTGGNQPQHF; DNA: TGTGCCAGCAGCCGGGGGACAGGTGGTAATCAGCCCCAGCATTTT
size: few; J: TRBJ2-5; V: TRBV5-1; D: NA; CDR3: CASGFRELKETQYF; DNA: TGCGCCAGCGGGTTCAGGGAATTGAAGGAGACCCAGTACTTC
size: NA; J: TRBJ1-5; V: TRBV5-4; D: TRBD1; CDR3: CASSYRQGRYSNQPQHF; DNA: TGTGCCAGCAGCTACAGACAGGGGAGATATAGCAATCAGCCCCAGCATTTT
size: NA; J: TRBJ1-2; V: TRBV29-1; D: TRBD1; CDR3: CSVDPRTGGVGYTF; DNA: TGCAGCGTTGACCCCCGAACAGGGGGTGTTGGCTACACCTTC
size: few; J: TRBJ1-1; V: TRBV11-2; D: TRBD1; CDR3: CASSRDRGLVRAFF; DNA: TGTGCCAGCAGCCGAGACAGGGGGCTCGTTCGAGCTTTCTTT
size: NA; J: TRBJ2-3; V: TRBV29-1; D: TRBD2; CDR3: CSVSGLAGGTDTQYF; DNA: TGCAGCGTATCGGGACTAGCGGGGGGTACAGATACGCAGTATTTT
size: NA; J: TRBJ2-7; V: TRBV4-3; D: NA; CDR3: CASSQDWMAGDYSYEQYF; DNA: TGCGCCAGCAGCCAAGATTGGATGGCAGGCGACTACTCCTACGAGCAGTACTTC
size: NA; J: TRBJ1-5; V: TRBV4-3; D: TRBD1; CDR3: CASSQDHRTGGYQPQHF; DNA: TGCGCCAGCAGCCAAGACCATCGGACAGGGGGATATCAGCCCCAGCATTTT
size: NA; J: TRBJ2-5; V: TRBV28; D: TRBD1; CDR3: CASLETGGQEETQYF; DNA: TGTGCCAGCCTCGAGACAGGGGGCCAGGAAGAGACCCAGTACTTC
size: NA; J: TRBJ2-1; V: TRBV5-1; D: TRBD1; CDR3: CASSVGQGRNEQFF; DNA: TGCGCCAGCAGCGTGGGACAGGGGAGGAATGAGCAGTTCTTC
size: NA; J: TRBJ1-1; V: TRBV9; D: NA; CDR3: CASSRVSPGNTEAFF; DNA: TGTGCCAGCAGCCGCGTAAGTCCTGGGAACACTGAAGCTTTCTTT
size: few; J: TRBJ1-4; V: TRBV19; D: NA; CDR3: CASSPGVGKLFF; DNA: TGTGCCAGTAGCCCAGGGGTAGGAAAACTGTTTTTT
size: few; J: TRBJ1-1; V: TRBV28; D: TRBD1; CDR3: CASSRDRAEAFF; DNA: TGTGCCAGCAGTCGGGACAGGGCTGAAGCTTTCTTT
size: NA; J: TRBJ1-2; V: TRBV7-2; D: TRBD1; CDR3: CASSSRDRGLYGYTF; DNA: TGTGCCAGCAGCTCCCGGGACAGGGGGCTGTATGGCTACACCTTC
size: NA; J: TRBJ2-7; V: TRBV7-6; D: TRBD2; CDR3: CASSFAGVGYEQYF; DNA: TGTGCCAGCAGCTTCGCGGGGGTAGGCTACGAGCAGTACTTC
size: NA; J: TRBJ1-2; V: TRBV27; D: NA; CDR3: CASSLNRVTCYTF; DNA: TGTGCCAGCAGTTTAAACAGGGTAACGTGCTACACCTTC
size: few; J: TRBJ2-1; V: TRBV10-3; D: NA; CDR3: CAISESTGGIDNEQFF; DNA: TGTGCCATCAGTGAGTCGACCGGGGGTATCGACAATGAGCAGTTCTTC
size: few; J: TRBJ2-7; V: TRBV10-3; D: TRBD1; CDR3: CAISGDRDRIGNEQYF; DNA: TGTGCCATCAGTGGGGACCGGGACAGAATAGGCAACGAGCAGTACTTC